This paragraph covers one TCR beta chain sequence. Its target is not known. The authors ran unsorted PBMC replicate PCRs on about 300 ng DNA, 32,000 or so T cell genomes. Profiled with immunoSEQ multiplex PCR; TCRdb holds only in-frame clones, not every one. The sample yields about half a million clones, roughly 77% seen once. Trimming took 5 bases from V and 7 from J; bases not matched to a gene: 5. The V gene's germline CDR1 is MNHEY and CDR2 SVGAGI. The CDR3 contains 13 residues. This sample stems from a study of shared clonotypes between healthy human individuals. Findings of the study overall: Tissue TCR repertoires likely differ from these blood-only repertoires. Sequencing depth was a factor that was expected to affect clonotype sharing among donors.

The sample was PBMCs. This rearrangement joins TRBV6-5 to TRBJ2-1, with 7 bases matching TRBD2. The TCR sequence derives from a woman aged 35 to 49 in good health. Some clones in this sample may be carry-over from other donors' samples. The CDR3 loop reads CASSRTRSNEQFF. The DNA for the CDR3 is TGTGCCAGCAGTAGGACTAGATCTAATGAGCAGTTCTTC.